Below are 29 T cell receptor beta chains sequenced from a single sample in a study of CD8 T cells in Susac syndrome. The RNA input was about 0.5 to 1 ug, and it was reverse transcribed with random hexamers. TCRdb called the immunoSEQ multiplex PCR reads again in MiXCR, with one record for every CDR3 protein. Counted here are 250,000 to 300,000 distinct CDR3 sequences, 75% to 90% occurring once; the ten biggest clones make up under 0.2%. Sample: CD8+ T cells from PBMCs. These receptors came from a human donor with multiple sclerosis.

V gene TRBV28 combines with J gene TRBJ2-3; TRBD2 is a possible D gene (6 bases). Germline CDR1 and CDR2: MDHEN and SYDVKM. The CDR3 contains 15 residues. Trimming took 5 bases from V and 3 from J, leaving 15 bases between them. CDR3 region: CASSPFSGGTDTQYF. CDR3 in DNA: TGTGCCAGCAGTCCGTTCAGCGGAGGGACAGATACGCAGTATTTT. The full variable domain, in which reference TRBV28 and TRBJ2-3 provide the parts outside the CDR3, is DVKVTQSSRYLVKRTGEKVFLECVQDMDHENMFWYRQDPGLGLRLIYFSYDVKMKEKGDIPEGYSVSREKKERFSLILESASTNQTSMYLCASSPFSGGTDTQYFGPGTRLTVL.

The V and J genes are TRBV10-2 and TRBJ2-7; tentatively, D is TRBD1 or TRBD2 (5 bases each). V gave up 8 bases and J gave up 0 bases, with 8 bases separating them. Looked up from germline, CDR1 is WSHSY and CDR2 is SAAADI. This CDR3 has 12 residues. CDR3 protein: CASGDPSYEQYF. CDR3 sequence (DNA): TGCGCCAGCGGGGACCCCTCCTACGAGCAGTACTTC.

The sample holds one count of this clonotype. V is TRBV30 and J is TRBJ1-1; D may be TRBD1 (6 bases). Germline CDR1 reads GTSNPN; CDR2 reads SVGIG (reference sequence). The CDR3 runs to 13 residues. The V end lost 0 bases, the J end lost 6 bases, and 11 bases lay between the germline ends. The CDR3 bases are TGTGCCTGGAGTGTAACGGGGGGCGCTGAAGCTTTCTTT. As protein: CAWSVTGGAEAFF.

This clonotype was found a few times. The chain is built from TRBV15 and TRBJ2-7; tentative D call: TRBD1 (6 bases). The V gene's germline CDR1 is LNHNV and CDR2 YYDKDF (reference sequence). The CDR3 is made up of 15 amino acids. Trimming pared 4 bases from V and 4 bases from J, leaving 17 bases between. The CDR3: CATSNGRGMAYEQYF. The DNA for the CDR3 is TGTGCCACCAGCAACGGCAGGGGTATGGCTTACGAGCAGTACTTC. Filled out from reference TRBV15 and TRBJ2-7, the complete variable domain reads DAMVIQNPRYQVTQFGKPVTLSCSQTLNHNVMYWYQQKSSQAPKLLFHYYDKDFNNEADTPDNFQSRRPNTSFCFLDIRSPGLGDTAMYLCATSNGRGMAYEQYFGPGTRLTVT.

This sequence joins TRBV6-5 and TRBJ2-1; D not resolved. Trimming removed 5 bases from V and 9 bases from J, with 14 bases in between. Per the germline V gene, CDR1 is MNHEY and CDR2 is SVGAGI. The CDR3 spans 13 residues. DNA for the CDR3: TGTGCCAGCAGTCCACGTACCCGTGGTGAGCAGTTCTTC. This translates into CASSPRTRGEQFF.

CDR3: CASSRDGGVGSREQYF. The DNA for the CDR3 is TGTGCCAGCAGTCGAGACGGGGGGGTCGGTTCTCGGGAGCAGTACTTC. The rearrangement joins TRBV6-1 to TRBJ2-7, with 8 bases that match TRBD2. Germline assignment: CDR1 MNHNS and CDR2 SASEGT. V was pared by 5 bases and J by 7 bases, with 16 bases of the junction left unmatched. The CDR3 totals 16 residues.

The chain is built from TRBV30 and TRBJ2-7; D unresolved. Germline CDR1 reads GTSNPN; CDR2 reads SVGIG (reference sequence). V was trimmed by 0 bases and J by 7 bases, leaving 10 bases between them. This CDR3 has 12 amino acids. The CDR3 DNA follows: TGTGCCTGGAGTGTAATCACTGAGGAGCAGTACTTC. Translated, it gives CAWSVITEEQYF.

Here the CDR3 DNA reads TGCGCCAGCAGCTTGATGGGTGGGTTGGTCGGAGAGACCCAGTACTTC. Its translation: CASSLMGGLVGETQYF. The chain recombines TRBV5-1 with TRBJ2-5; D is uncertain. The CDR3 consists of 16 residues. Looked up from germline, CDR1 is SGHRS and CDR2 is YFSETQ. Trimming pared 1 base from V and 4 bases from J, leaving 17 bases between.

The V call is TRBV6-4, the J call TRBJ2-1, with 8 nucleotides matching TRBD1. This CDR3 comprises 16 residues. Per the germline V gene, CDR1 is MRHNA and CDR2 is SNTAGT. V gave up 3 bases and J gave up 5 bases; unmatched junction bases: 9. The CDR3 region has the DNA TGTGCCAGCAGTGATTTACCCGGACAGGGAAACAATGAGCAGTTCTTC. Its protein product is CASSDLPGQGNNEQFF.

The chain employs TRBV20-1 and TRBJ1-5; no clear D gene. V was clipped by 2 bases and J by 0 bases, with 17 bases between them. The V gene's germline CDR1 is DFQATT and CDR2 SNEGSKA (reference sequence). The CDR3 runs to 17 residues. The chain's CDR3 is CSARIWVGFNSNQPQHF. Here the CDR3 DNA reads TGCAGTGCTAGAATATGGGTAGGATTTAATAGCAATCAGCCCCAGCATTTT.

The rearrangement joins TRBV2 to TRBJ2-7; 9 nucleotides align to TRBD2. Germline assignment: CDR1 SNHLY and CDR2 FYNNEI. There are 15 residues in the CDR3. Trimming removed 3 bases from V and 3 bases from J; junction bases left unmatched: 6. The CDR3 region is CASSEWVAGDYEQYF. As DNA, the CDR3 is TGTGCCAGCAGTGAGTGGGTAGCGGGAGACTACGAGCAGTACTTC.

The chain couples TRBV7-8 to TRBJ1-2; D unclear. The CDR3 loop spans 14 amino acids. V gave up 4 bases and J gave up 3 bases, with 12 bases separating them. Germline V gene lookup returns CDR1 SGHVS and CDR2 FQNEAQ. In DNA form, the CDR3 reads TGTGCCAGCAGCTCGGGCCTACCGGACTATGGCTACACCTTC. It encodes CASSSGLPDYGYTF.

This chain uses TRBV3-1 with TRBJ1-2, with 7 bases identical to TRBD1. CDR3 size: 19 residues. With V trimmed by 3 bases and J by 3 bases, 19 bases remained unmatched. CDR1 is LGHDT, CDR2 YNNKEL, per germline (reference sequence). Written as DNA, the CDR3 is TGTGCCAGCAGCCAGCCTTCAAGACTGGGACAGCAGGGCGACTATGGCTACACCTTC. Its translation is CASSQPSRLGQQGDYGYTF.

This chain joins TRBV20-1 and TRBJ2-1; the D is unclear. V was pared by 0 bases and J by 3 bases, with 24 bases between. The CDR3 has 19 residues. The germline gives CDR1 DFQATT, CDR2 SNEGSKA (reference sequence). CDR3 DNA: TGCAGTGCTAGAGATTTGGCAGGAGAAACCTCCAGCCTCTACAATGAGCAGTTCTTC. Protein sequence: CSARDLAGETSSLYNEQFF.

The J gene is TRBJ2-1, the V gene TRBV28, with 10 nucleotides matching TRBD2. V was clipped by 4 bases and J by 10 bases; unmatched bases: 16. Looked up from germline, CDR1 is MDHEN and CDR2 is SYDVKM. The CDR3 is 17 residues long. DNA for the CDR3: TGTGCCAGCAGTTCTCCCCATACTAGCGGGGTGGGGTGGGAGCAGTTCTTC. This translates into CASSSPHTSGVGWEQFF. The entire variable domain, with the rest obtained from reference TRBV28 and TRBJ2-1, is as follows: DVKVTQSSRYLVKRTGEKVFLECVQDMDHENMFWYRQDPGLGLRLIYFSYDVKMKEKGDIPEGYSVSREKKERFSLILESASTNQTSMYLCASSSPHTSGVGWEQFFGPGTRLTVL.

The chain recombines TRBV28 with TRBJ2-7; no reliable D call. V dropped 4 bases and J dropped 0 bases, with 13 bases sitting between them. Germline V gives CDR1 MDHEN, CDR2 SYDVKM. This CDR3 is built from 15 residues. The CDR3 sequence: CASSWDSESSYEQYF. In DNA form, the CDR3 reads TGTGCCAGCAGTTGGGATTCGGAGAGCTCCTACGAGCAGTACTTC.

Only one count was recorded for this clonotype. The V call is TRBV9, the J call TRBJ2-1; 10 nucleotides align to TRBD2. Looked up from germline, CDR1 is SGDLS and CDR2 is YYNGEE. The CDR3 runs to 15 residues. V was pared by 3 bases and J by 7 bases, with 7 bases of the junction left unmatched. The CDR3 DNA is TGTGCCAGCAGCGCCGGGACTAGCGACGGAAATGAGCAGTTCTTC. It encodes CASSAGTSDGNEQFF.

The rearrangement uses TRBV4-2 and TRBJ2-1; D possibly corresponds to TRBD1 (5 bases). Germline V CDR1 and CDR2: LGHNA, YNFKEQ. The CDR3 loop spans 13 amino acids. The ends were cut back, 2 bases at V and 12 bases at J, with 14 bases in the middle. CDR3 sequence: CASSQIGRQRQFF. DNA of the CDR3: TGTGCCAGCAGCCAAATCGGGCGACAGCGGCAGTTCTTC.

In nucleotides, the CDR3 is TGTGCCTGGAGCGAAGGATCTGGTGAGCAGTTCTTC. It codes for CAWSEGSGEQFF. The chain joins TRBV30 to TRBJ2-1; D is uncertain. This CDR3 comprises 12 residues. Per germline, CDR1 GTSNPN and CDR2 SVGIG (reference sequence). V was clipped by 3 bases and J by 9 bases, with 12 bases between them. Looking up the rest from reference TRBV30 and TRBJ2-1 gives the full variable domain: SQTIHQWPATLVQPVGSPLSLECTVEGTSNPNLYWYRQAAGRGLQLLFYSVGIGQISSEVPQNLSASRPQDRQFILSSKKLLLSDSGFYLCAWSEGSGEQFFGPGTRLTVL.

This chain joins TRBV28 and TRBJ2-3; 11 bases agree with TRBD2. The CDR3 consists of 16 residues. Looked up from germline, CDR1 is MDHEN and CDR2 is SYDVKM. V trimming: 7 bases; J trimming: 2 bases; junction bases outside the gene matches: 8. This chain's CDR3 is CASKALAGGYTDTQYF. As DNA, the CDR3 is TGTGCCAGCAAGGCTCTAGCGGGAGGATACACAGATACGCAGTATTTT.

The chain links TRBV7-8 to TRBJ2-3; possibly TRBD1 or TRBD2 for D (5 bases each). This CDR3 comprises 18 residues. V lost 5 bases to trimming and J lost 3 bases, with 24 bases between them. In germline, CDR1 is SGHVS, CDR2 FQNEAQ. Here the CDR3 reads CASSIRWDRAWKTDTQYF. CDR3 sequence (DNA): TGTGCCAGCAGCATCCGCTGGGACCGGGCCTGGAAGACAGATACGCAGTATTTT.

This sequence joins TRBV9 and TRBJ1-1; no firm D call. CDR1 is SGDLS and CDR2 is YYNGEE in the germline V gene. The CDR3 runs to 13 residues. V was clipped by 5 bases and J by 3 bases, with 11 bases between them. DNA for the CDR3: TGTGCCAGCAGTGTCGGCGGGTACACTGAAGCTTTCTTT. This gives the protein CASSVGGYTEAFF.

This chain connects TRBV30 to TRBJ1-2; 8 nucleotides agree with TRBD1. Germline V gene lookup returns CDR1 GTSNPN and CDR2 SVGIG (reference sequence). The ends lost 5 bases at V and 8 bases at J; junction bases unmatched: 7. The CDR3 spans 12 residues. In DNA form, the CDR3 reads TGTGCCTGGTCCCAACAGGGGGAAGGCTACACCTTC. This encodes CAWSQQGEGYTF.

This chain connects TRBV9 to TRBJ2-5, with 8 positions matching TRBD1. The CDR3 has 16 residues. V dropped 0 bases and J dropped 5; count of bases not matched to a gene: 9. Looked up from germline, CDR1 is SGDLS and CDR2 is YYNGEE. The CDR3 DNA sequence: TGTGCCAGCAGCGTAGCAGGGGGCGATAGTAAGGAGACCCAGTACTTC. This translates into CASSVAGGDSKETQYF.

The genes are TRBV28 and TRBJ2-5, with D tentatively TRBD1 (6 bases). Germline-derived CDR1 and CDR2 are MDHEN and SYDVKM. V lost 6 bases and J 5 bases, leaving 13 bases between the germline ends. There are 13 residues in the CDR3. The CDR3 DNA follows: TGTGCCAGCAGCGGGGCAGGGGAGGAGACCCAGTACTTC. Its protein product is CASSGAGEETQYF.

The chain is built from TRBV6-1 and TRBJ2-7; 7 bases fit TRBD1. The CDR3 length is 15 residues. From germline, CDR1 is MNHNS and CDR2 SASEGT. Germline trimming cut 2 bases from V and 4 bases from J; bases unmatched to any gene: 8. The CDR3 sequence: CASSEKDGDSYEQYF. The DNA for the CDR3 is TGTGCCAGCAGTGAAAAGGATGGGGACAGTTACGAGCAGTACTTC.

This clonotype was counted a single time. This sequence joins TRBV11-3 and TRBJ2-5; TRBD2 matches 7 bases. CDR3 size: 15 residues. Unmatched junction bases numbered 7, after V lost 2 bases and J lost 4 bases. Germline-derived CDR1 and CDR2 are SGHNT and YENEEA. For the CDR3, the DNA is TGTGCCAGCAGCTTACGGGGGGATTCCGGAGAGACCCAGTACTTC. Its translation is CASSLRGDSGETQYF.

The J gene is TRBJ2-1, the V gene TRBV27, with 8 bases aligning to TRBD2. The CDR3 totals 15 residues. V shed 6 bases, J shed 7 bases, and the junction held 11 bases outside the gene matches. From germline, CDR1 is MNHEY and CDR2 SMNVEV (reference sequence). The CDR3 region is CASSPSGSFLNEQFF. CDR3 coding DNA: TGTGCCAGCAGCCCAAGCGGGAGTTTTTTAAATGAGCAGTTCTTC.

The V gene is TRBV25-1, the J gene TRBJ2-2; D uncertain. Germline CDR1 is MGHDK and CDR2 is SYGVNS. The CDR3 spans 14 residues. The V end was cut by 7 bases, the J end by 4 bases, with 13 bases between. CDR3 coding DNA: TGTGCCAGCATGAAGCCCCCGGGCACCGGGGAGCTGTTTTTT. Amino acids: CASMKPPGTGELFF.